The clone carrying this TCR beta chain has just one count. The sample comes from a study of blood T cell repertoires in COVID-19. Study-wide context: Acute and convalescent COVID-19 samples came from the United States, Italy and Spain. From T cells, B-cell-depleted T cells, or PBMCs came the material, which was cDNA or gDNA.

The germline V gene encodes CDR1 SGHTA and CDR2 FQGNSA. The V and J ends lost 4 bases and 7 bases respectively, with 23 bases between them. This CDR3 contains 17 residues. As processed by the authors: Reference gene primers were amplified, and this amplification served to estimate nucleated cell counts. Generated by immunoSEQ multiplex PCR, the TCRdb table keeps only in-frame clones and is missing some. V, J and clone size are those of that table, while D and trimming were read from the DNA. The sample includes about 63,000 clones, roughly 74% of them seen just once. The sequenced sample consisted of peripheral blood. This sequence joins TRBV7-2 and TRBJ1-5; TRBD1 might be the D (5 bases). This sequence was found in an elderly woman with acute or convalescent COVID-19. CDR3 sequence: CASSSSELTVGVQPQHF. The CDR3 DNA reads as TGTGCCAGCAGCTCAAGTGAGTTGACAGTAGGGGTACAGCCCCAGCATTTT.